This T cell receptor (beta chain) was documented in a study of shared clonotypes between healthy human individuals. Study-level information: CD4 naive and CD4 memory each took three plates per donor, while CD8 naive took two and CD8 memory one. Broader study findings: Donors were few, which limited the genetic and exposure-history diversity represented. It was expected that sequencing depth would affect clonotype sharing among donors.

Germline lookup yields CDR1 MNHNY and CDR2 SVGAGI (reference sequence). The CDR3 is 16 amino acids. The V gene end was trimmed by 4 bases and the J gene end by 5 bases; junction bases not matched to a gene: 7. Terminally differentiated effector memory CD45RA+ cells were left out of the naive CD8 fraction, which was CD45RO-negative and positively selected for CCR7. The data were produced by immunoSEQ multiplex PCR, yet TCRdb's version contains in-frame clones alone and is incomplete. The top ten clones hold nearly 25% of a sample with 650,000 to 800,000 clones, about 90% of them seen once. A note on this clone: Antigen specificity is unknown.

Sequencing was carried out using naive CD8+ T cells sorted from blood. This sequence joins TRBV6-6 and TRBJ2-5; 13 bases agree with TRBD2. The clonotype originates from a man aged 30 to 39 in good health. The CDR3 nucleotides read TGTGCCAGCAGTTTCGCGGGACTAGCGGGATCGGAGACCCAGTACTTC. Its protein is CASSFAGLAGSETQYF.